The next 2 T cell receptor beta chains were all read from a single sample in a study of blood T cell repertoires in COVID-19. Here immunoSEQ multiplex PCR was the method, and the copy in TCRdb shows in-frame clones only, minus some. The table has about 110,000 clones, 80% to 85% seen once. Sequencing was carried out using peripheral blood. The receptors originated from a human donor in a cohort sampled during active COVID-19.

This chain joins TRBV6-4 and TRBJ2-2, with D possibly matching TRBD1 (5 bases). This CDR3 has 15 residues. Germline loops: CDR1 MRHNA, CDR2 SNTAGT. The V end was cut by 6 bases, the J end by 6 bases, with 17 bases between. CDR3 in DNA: TGTGCCAGCAGAAAAAACTCCAGGGTTCCCGGGGAGCTGTTTTTT. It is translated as CASRKNSRVPGELFF.

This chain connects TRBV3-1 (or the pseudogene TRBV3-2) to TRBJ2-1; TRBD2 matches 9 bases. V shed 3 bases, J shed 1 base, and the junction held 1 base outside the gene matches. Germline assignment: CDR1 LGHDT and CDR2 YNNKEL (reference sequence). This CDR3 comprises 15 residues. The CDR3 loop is CASSHLAGSYNEQFF. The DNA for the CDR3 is TGTGCCAGCAGCCACCTAGCGGGATCCTACAATGAGCAGTTCTTC.